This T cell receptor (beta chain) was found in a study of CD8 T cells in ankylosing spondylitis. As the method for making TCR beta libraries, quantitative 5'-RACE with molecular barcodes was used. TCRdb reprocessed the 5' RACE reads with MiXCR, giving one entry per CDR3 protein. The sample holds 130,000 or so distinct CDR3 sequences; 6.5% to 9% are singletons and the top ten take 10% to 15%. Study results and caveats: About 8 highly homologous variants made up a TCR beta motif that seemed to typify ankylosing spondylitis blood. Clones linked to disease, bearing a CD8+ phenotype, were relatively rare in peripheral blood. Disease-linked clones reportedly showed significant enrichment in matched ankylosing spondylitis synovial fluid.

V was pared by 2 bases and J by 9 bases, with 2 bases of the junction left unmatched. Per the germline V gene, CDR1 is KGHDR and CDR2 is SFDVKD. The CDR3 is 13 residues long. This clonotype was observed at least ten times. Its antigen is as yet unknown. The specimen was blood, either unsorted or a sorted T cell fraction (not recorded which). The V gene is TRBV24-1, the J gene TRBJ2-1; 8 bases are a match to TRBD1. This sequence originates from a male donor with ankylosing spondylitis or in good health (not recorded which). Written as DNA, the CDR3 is TGTGCCACCAGTGATTCAGACAGGGGTGAGCAGTTCTTC. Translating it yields CATSDSDRGEQFF.